This T cell receptor beta chain was identified in a study of blood T cell repertoires in COVID-19. With 4 bases clipped from V and 3 bases from J, the junction kept 6 bases outside the gene matches. Germline V gives CDR1 PRHDT, CDR2 FYEKMQ (reference sequence). CDR3 length: 15 amino acids. The sample holds a few counts of this clone. Generated by immunoSEQ multiplex PCR, the TCRdb table keeps only in-frame clones and is missing some. Counted here are 200,000 to 300,000 clones, roughly 86% occurring once; the ten biggest clones make up about 3.3%. V and J are TRBV13 and TRBJ2-7, with 10 nucleotides matching TRBD1. Source material: PBMCs or T cells enriched from blood (not recorded which). This clonotype was obtained from a woman aged 40 to 50 with acute COVID-19. CDR3 region: CASSSRQGALYEQYF. The CDR3 nucleotides are TGTGCCAGCAGCTCCCGACAGGGGGCTCTCTACGAGCAGTACTTC.